Listed here is a single T cell receptor (beta chain). The antigen is not known. This sample stems from a study of shared clonotypes between healthy human individuals. Findings and caveats of the study: Estimated richness was generally greater in naive than memory subsets.

Germline V CDR1 and CDR2: SGDLS, YYNGEE. V gave up 0 bases and J gave up 0 bases; unmatched junction bases: 4. The CDR3 totals 16 residues. Terminally differentiated effector memory CD45RA+ cells were excluded by CCR7 positive selection of CD45RO-negative cells. The table came from immunoSEQ multiplex PCR; TCRdb's copy has only in-frame clones and leaves some out. The sample includes about 2 million clones, approximately 95% seen only once; the top ten take 1% to 1.5%. The rearrangement joins TRBV9 to TRBJ2-7, with TRBD2 matching over 9 bases. This clonotype was obtained from a man younger than 35 in good health. The sample consisted of naive CD8+ T cells sorted from blood. CDR3 DNA sequence: TGTGCCAGCAGCGTAGAACAGCGGGGGGCCTCCTACGAGCAGTACTTC. Amino acid sequence: CASSVEQRGASYEQYF. Combining the CDR3 with reference TRBV9 and TRBJ2-7 gives the whole variable domain DSGVTQTPKHLITATGQRVTLRCSPRSGDLSVYWYQQSLDQGLQFLIQYYNGEERAKGNILERFSAQQFPDLHSELNLSSLELGDSALYFCASSVEQRGASYEQYFGPGTRLTVT.